Sequencing of this TCR beta chain was carried out in a study of blood T cells in healthy people across ages. Looking at the study overall: Capture by template switching was about one barcoded beta molecule per two T cells.

The use of a sample-barcoded 5' primer and a J-beta primer mix characterized a second PCR of roughly 7 to 11 cycles. MiXCR, run by TCRdb on the 5' RACE reads, gives a single entry per CDR3 protein. This sample has 1,500,000 or so distinct CDR3 sequences, with about 42% found just once. Every donor gave 8.5 to 10 milliliters of peripheral blood. Sequenced input: blood. The receptor was isolated from a woman aged 18-29 years in good health.

The chain's CDR3 is CASSDRDRGRSPLHF. DNA of the CDR3: TGCGCCAGCAGCGACCGGGACAGGGGAAGATCACCCCTCCACTTT. The gene calls are TRBV5-1 and TRBJ1-6; 10 bases match TRBD1. CDR1 is SGHRS and CDR2 is YFSETQ in the germline V gene. The CDR3 is 15 residues long. V was pared by 4 bases and J by 10 bases, with 8 bases of the junction left unmatched. The full variable domain, with the rest looked up from reference TRBV5-1 and TRBJ1-6, is KAGVTQTPRYLIKTRGQQVTLSCSPISGHRSVSWYQQTPGQGLQFLFEYFSETQRNKGNFPGRFSGRQFSNSRSEMNVSTLELGDSALYLCASSDRDRGRSPLHFGNGTRLTVT.